At least ten counts were recorded for the clone carrying this TCR beta chain. Its antigen is not identified. Regarding time point: persistent/refractory GD, antithyroid drugs over 5 years with positive TRAb. Generation of the TCR library employed RNA extracted from PBMCs. The patients included were those that came from an endocrinology department in Xi'an, China. The CDR3 totals 14 residues. With V trimmed by 3 bases and J by 4 bases, 5 bases remained unmatched. Germline CDR1 is MDHEN and CDR2 is SYDVKM. The data are from a study of regulatory T cells in long-lasting Graves disease. Overall study findings and caveats: Favoring TRBV28, TRBJ1-2 and TRBJ2-5 was a feature seen in persistent disease.

Construction of TCR beta libraries relied on iRepertoire HTBI primers and on Arm-PCR targeting CDR3 regions. TCRdb passed the multiplex PCR reads through MiXCR, listing each CDR3 protein once. This sample has approximately 400,000 distinct CDR3 sequences, with approximately 25% found just once. This rearrangement joins TRBV28 to TRBJ1-1, with 7 nucleotides matching TRBD1. The clonotype comes from a woman in her thirties or forties with Graves disease. The material sequenced was peripheral blood mononuclear cells (PBMCs), taken when the disease was refractory, from a patient treated with antithyroid drugs. In nucleotides, the CDR3 is TGTGCCAGCAGTTTCCACAGGGGCATCACTGAAGCTTTCTTT. It codes for CASSFHRGITEAFF.